This TCR beta chain was identified in a study of control samples from healthy donors and cancer patients. The germline gives CDR1 LGHNA, CDR2 YSLEER. The CDR3 contains 14 residues. V gave up 0 bases and J gave up 8 bases, with 11 bases separating them. The data were produced by immunoSEQ multiplex PCR, yet TCRdb's version contains in-frame clones alone and is incomplete. Among roughly 130,000 clones listed, about 95% were seen once. The specimen sequenced was blood. The chain employs TRBV4-3 and TRBJ2-4, with no clear D. This receptor was obtained from a man younger than 40 in good health. CDR3 residues: CASSQDLGYDIQYF. For the CDR3, the DNA is TGCGCCAGCAGCCAAGATCTGGGTTATGACATTCAGTACTTC.